This paragraph reports one TCR beta chain. The sample comes from a study of preoperative IRX-2 immunotherapy in early breast cancer. Treatment denoted: preoperative locoregional IRX-2 cytokine immunotherapy. Samples came from a phase Ib trial of preoperative locoregional IRX-2 cytokine immunotherapy. The V end lost 6 bases, the J end lost 2 bases, and 11 bases lay between the germline ends. The CDR3 length is 14 residues. Sequenced by immunoSEQ multiplex PCR; TCRdb stores in-frame clones only, minus some. The repertoire has 75,000 to 100,000 clones, 86% of them found once; the top ten carry roughly 2%.

The V and J genes are TRBV23-1 and TRBJ1-3; tentative D call: TRBD1 (6 bases). Being an ORF, TRBV23-1 has a function that is uncertain. The sequences come from tumor tissue, collected after IRX-2 immunotherapy. The clonotype was recovered from a human donor with breast cancer. CDR3 protein: CASRMDRAGNTIYF. The DNA for the CDR3 is TGCGCCAGCAGGATGGACAGAGCTGGAAACACCATATATTTT.